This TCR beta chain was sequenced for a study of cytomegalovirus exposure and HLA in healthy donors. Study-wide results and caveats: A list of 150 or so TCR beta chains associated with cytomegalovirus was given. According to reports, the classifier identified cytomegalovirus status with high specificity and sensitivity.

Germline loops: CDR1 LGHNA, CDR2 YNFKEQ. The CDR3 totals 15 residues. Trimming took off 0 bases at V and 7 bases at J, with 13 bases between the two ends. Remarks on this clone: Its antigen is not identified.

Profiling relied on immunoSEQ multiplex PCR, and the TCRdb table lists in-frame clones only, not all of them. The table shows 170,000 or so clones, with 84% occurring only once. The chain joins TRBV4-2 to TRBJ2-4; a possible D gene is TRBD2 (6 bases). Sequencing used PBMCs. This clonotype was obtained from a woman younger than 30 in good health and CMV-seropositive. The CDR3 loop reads CASSQEGGGVNIQYF. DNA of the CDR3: TGTGCCAGCAGCCAAGAGGGAGGAGGTGTGAACATTCAGTACTTC.